The 22 T cell receptor beta chains below were found in one sample sequenced in a study of response to subunit inactivated influenza vaccine. Each CDR3 protein is one row after TCRdb ran MiXCR on the RT-PCR reads. The sample shows 600,000 to 850,000 distinct CDR3 sequences, 14% of them seen only once. Sample: PBMCs from blood, taken around 15 days before vaccination. These receptors were collected from a man aged 45-65 years who received an inactivated influenza vaccine.

This chain connects TRBV7-2 to TRBJ1-1, with D possibly being TRBD1 (5 bases). Looked up from germline, CDR1 is SGHTA and CDR2 is FQGNSA. Trimming left V 0 bases short and J 8 bases short, with 10 bases between. The CDR3 covers 13 residues. The CDR3 coding sequence is TGTGCCAGCAGCTTAGCTTCCCAGGGAGAAGCTTTCTTT. Translation gives CASSLASQGEAFF.

The rearrangement uses TRBV6-2 or TRBV6-3 and TRBJ2-6, with D unclear. CDR3 length equals 15 residues. The germline gives CDR1 MNHEY, CDR2 SVGEGT. V gave up 2 bases and J gave up 1 base, with 6 bases separating them. The CDR3 here is CASSYEESGANVLTF. The DNA for the CDR3 is TGTGCCAGCAGTTACGAGGAGTCTGGGGCCAACGTCCTGACTTTC.

This clonotype was counted a few times. The rearrangement links TRBV5-1 to TRBJ1-6; the D is unclear. V gave up 0 bases and J gave up 5 bases, with 15 bases separating them. The CDR3 runs 17 residues. Germline V gives CDR1 SGHRS, CDR2 YFSETQ. As DNA, the CDR3 is TGCGCCAGCAGCTTGGGAGGAGGATCGGCTGATAATTCACCCCTCCACTTT. Translated: CASSLGGGSADNSPLHF.

The chain links TRBV7-8 to TRBJ2-7, with D perhaps matching TRBD1 or TRBD2 (5 bases each). Germline CDR1 is SGHVS and CDR2 is FQNEAQ. This CDR3 region has 12 residues. The germline V and J ends were trimmed by 1 base and 9 bases, with 10 bases remaining between them. The CDR3 loop is CASSLDLGPQYF. The CDR3 DNA reads TGTGCCAGCAGCTTAGATCTGGGACCGCAGTACTTC.

This clonotype was seen many times. The genes are TRBV11-3 and TRBJ2-2, with TRBD1 identical over 7 bases. Per germline, CDR1 SGHNT and CDR2 YENEEA. V lost 4 bases, J lost 1 base, and 6 bases stayed unmatched. The CDR3 runs to 16 residues. The CDR3 DNA reads as TGTGCCAGCAGCTCGTGGGACAGCTTGAACACCGGGGAGCTGTTTTTT. Amino acids: CASSSWDSLNTGELFF. Variable domain in full (rest from reference TRBV11-3 and TRBJ2-2): EAGVVQSPRYKIIEKKQPVAFWCNPISGHNTLYWYLQNLGQGPELLIRYENEEAVDDSQLPKDRFSAERLKGVDSTLKIQPAELGDSAVYLCASSSWDSLNTGELFFGEGSRLTVL.

In its sample, this clonotype was seen a few times. The V call is TRBV6-1, the J call TRBJ2-3; TRBD2 might be the D (6 bases). CDR1 and CDR2 (germline): MNHNS, SASEGT. This CDR3 region has 18 residues. Deletions cut 6 bases from V and 2 bases from J, with 24 bases between. CDR3: CASRGTRARLITTDTQYF. In nucleotides, the CDR3 is TGTGCCAGCAGGGGGACTCGGGCACGGCTTATAACCACAGATACGCAGTATTTT.

The rearrangement links TRBV5-6 to TRBJ2-1; the D gene is possibly TRBD2 (6 bases). CDR1 SGHDT and CDR2 YYEEEE come from the germline V gene. This CDR3 comprises 12 residues. V lost 0 bases, J lost 9 bases, and 7 bases lay in between. This CDR3 is CASSLEGGEQFF. Written as DNA, the CDR3 is TGTGCCAGCAGCTTGGAGGGAGGTGAGCAGTTCTTC.

This clonotype was observed a handful of times. The chain uses TRBV18 and TRBJ2-3; D gene ambiguous. This CDR3 region has 15 residues. The V end was cut by 0 bases, the J end by 2 bases, with 9 bases between. Germline V gives CDR1 KGHSH, CDR2 LQKENI. In DNA, the CDR3 is TGTGCCAGCTCACCACCGGGCCTGAACACAGATACGCAGTATTTT. Its translation is CASSPPGLNTDTQYF. The full variable domain, in which reference TRBV18 and TRBJ2-3 provide the parts outside the CDR3, is NAGVMQNPRHLVRRRGQEARLRCSPMKGHSHVYWYRQLPEEGLKFMVYLQKENIIDESGMPKERFSAEFPKEGPSILRIQQVVRGDSAAYFCASSPPGLNTDTQYFGPGTRLTVL.

This clonotype was detected a few times. The chain uses TRBV7-9 and TRBJ2-7, with a tentative D call TRBD1 (6 bases). V was shortened by 5 bases and J by 7 bases, with 21 bases between the two germline ends. Germline CDR1 SEHNR, CDR2 FQNEAQ (reference sequence). The CDR3 runs 15 residues. The DNA of the CDR3 is TGTGCCAGCAGCCCAACCGGGACACCATTGGGGGAGCAGTACTTC. This encodes CASSPTGTPLGEQYF.

The chain uses TRBV24-1 and TRBJ2-1, with 11 bases fitting TRBD2. The germline V gene encodes CDR1 KGHDR and CDR2 SFDVKD. The V gene end was trimmed by 4 bases and the J gene end by 4 bases; junction bases not matched to a gene: 8. The CDR3 covers 17 residues. CDR3 amino acids: CATSDRGLAVTYNEQFF. CDR3 in DNA: TGTGCCACCAGTGACAGGGGACTAGCGGTAACTTACAATGAGCAGTTCTTC.

This sequence joins TRBV20-1 and TRBJ2-2; D unclear. CDR1 and CDR2 from the germline V gene are DFQATT and SNEGSKA (reference sequence). V lost 5 bases to trimming and J lost 6 bases, with 10 bases between them. The length of the CDR3 is 12 residues. CDR3 DNA: TGCAGTGCTCCAGGAGTTGCCGGGGAGCTGTTTTTT. As protein: CSAPGVAGELFF.

Only a few counts were recorded for this clonotype. The rearrangement uses TRBV11-2 and TRBJ2-1; tentatively, D is TRBD2 (5 bases). The CDR3 has 17 residues. Germline loops: CDR1 SGHAT, CDR2 FQNNGV. V was pared by 1 base and J by 0 bases, with 13 bases between. Here the CDR3 reads CASSLGGLFSSYNEQFF. CDR3 DNA: TGTGCCAGCAGCTTAGGAGGACTTTTCAGCTCCTACAATGAGCAGTTCTTC.

This clonotype has a single count. The J gene is TRBJ2-2, the V gene TRBV19; D perhaps matches TRBD1 (6 bases). The germline V and J ends were trimmed by 7 bases and 0 bases, with 9 bases remaining between them. Germline V lookup: CDR1 LNHDA, CDR2 SQIVND (reference sequence). The length of the CDR3 is 14 residues. The CDR3 is CASTGQPNTGELFF. CDR3 bases: TGTGCCAGTACTGGACAGCCGAACACCGGGGAGCTGTTTTTT.

This clonotype was seen a handful of times. The chain joins TRBV11-2 to TRBJ2-2, with 11 bases matching TRBD2. CDR3 length: 19 residues. J gave up 0 bases and V 5 bases, and 11 bases lay outside the gene matches. Germline V gene data show CDR1 as SGHAT and CDR2 as FQNNGV. CDR3 in DNA: TGTGCCAGCAGCCGGAGGGGTAGCGGGGGGGCAACGAACACCGGGGAGCTGTTTTTT. Translated, it gives CASSRRGSGGATNTGELFF.

This rearrangement joins TRBV20-1 to TRBJ2-1; possibly TRBD1 for D (6 bases). Between the trimmed V and J ends, which lost 0 bases and 0 bases, there was a span of 12 bases. CDR1 is DFQATT and CDR2 is SNEGSKA in the germline V gene (reference sequence). This CDR3 is 16 amino acids long. CDR3 bases: TGCAGTGCTAGAGATGATGGACAGAGCTCCTACAATGAGCAGTTCTTC. It is translated as CSARDDGQSSYNEQFF.

This clonotype turned up a few times. J is TRBJ1-6 and V is TRBV4-3; 7 positions agree with TRBD1. V shed 4 bases, J shed 10 bases, and the junction held 10 bases outside the gene matches. The CDR3 consists of 15 residues. Per the germline V gene, CDR1 is LGHNA and CDR2 is YSLEER. This CDR3 reads CASSRRQGRASPLHF. The DNA of the CDR3 is TGCGCCAGCAGCCGGAGACAGGGTAGAGCCTCACCCCTCCACTTT.

This clonotype has more than one count but fewer than ten. The V and J genes are TRBV7-2 and TRBJ2-1, with 7 bases fitting TRBD1. Germline lookup yields CDR1 SGHTA and CDR2 FQGNSA. V lost 5 bases, J lost 5 bases, and 9 bases stayed unmatched. CDR3 length equals 15 residues. In DNA form, the CDR3 reads TGTGCCAGCAGCCAGTACAGGGGCGGGCACAATGAGCAGTTCTTC. The encoded protein is CASSQYRGGHNEQFF.

This clonotype was counted many times. This sequence joins TRBV7-2 and TRBJ1-1, with D uncertain. The length of the CDR3 is 14 residues. CDR1 and CDR2 (germline): SGHTA, FQGNSA. Between the trimmed V and J ends, which lost 5 bases and 4 bases, there was a span of 14 bases. The CDR3 nucleotides are TGTGCCAGCAGCCCACCCCCCTTGGGCACTGAAGCTTTCTTT. Protein sequence: CASSPPPLGTEAFF.

In its sample, this clonotype was seen a few times. The chain uses TRBV28 and TRBJ2-7; maybe TRBD2 (6 bases). V shed 5 bases and J shed 3 bases, with 11 bases lying between them. The CDR3 runs 13 residues. Germline-derived CDR1 and CDR2 are MDHEN and SYDVKM. The CDR3 sequence: CASSRDLNYEQYF. The CDR3 DNA reads TGTGCCAGCAGTAGGGACTTAAACTACGAGCAGTACTTC.

The chain recombines TRBV5-1 with TRBJ2-3, with 7 bases matching TRBD1. CDR3 length: 14 residues. Losses at the gene ends were 4 bases for V and 2 bases for J; bases not matched to a gene: 4. Germline V lookup: CDR1 SGHRS, CDR2 YFSETQ. CDR3 DNA: TGCGCCAGCAGCCCGGGACAGTTCACAGATACGCAGTATTTT. It is translated as CASSPGQFTDTQYF. Based on the CDR3 plus reference TRBV5-1 and TRBJ2-3, the full variable domain is KAGVTQTPRYLIKTRGQQVTLSCSPISGHRSVSWYQQTPGQGLQFLFEYFSETQRNKGNFPGRFSGRQFSNSRSEMNVSTLELGDSALYLCASSPGQFTDTQYFGPGTRLTVL.

V is TRBV29-1 and J is TRBJ2-1; D gene uncertain. Trimming left V 5 bases short and J 2 bases short, with 19 bases between. Germline CDR1 and CDR2: SQVTM and ANQGSEA. The CDR3 runs 16 residues. The CDR3 sequence is CSVLLGNSRTYNEQFF. In nucleotides, the CDR3 is TGCAGCGTTTTACTCGGAAACAGCAGAACCTACAATGAGCAGTTCTTC.

The V call is TRBV25-1, the J call TRBJ2-5; D unresolved. Trimming stripped 3 bases from V and 2 bases from J, with 10 bases between. From germline, CDR1 is MGHDK and CDR2 SYGVNS. The CDR3 extends over 14 amino acids. CDR3 sequence reads: CASSDKSEQETQYF. Written as DNA, the CDR3 is TGTGCCAGCAGTGACAAGTCAGAACAAGAGACCCAGTACTTC.